These T cell receptor beta chains were read from a single sample in a study of blood T cell repertoires in COVID-19. Sequencing was performed with immunoSEQ multiplex PCR; in TCRdb, only in-frame clones are kept and a portion is missing. The sample records over 200,000 clones, roughly 84% being singletons. The source material was peripheral blood. These receptors originate from a woman older than 75 with active or convalescent COVID-19. Each CDR3 is given with its conserved first and last residue. A D gene is named only where the DNA matches it firmly. Only part of the rows carry a size: once, few, many, or a class if the clone is expanded.

V gene: TRBV7-2; D gene: TRBD1; J gene: TRBJ1-2; clone size: -; CDR3 protein: CASSPPGGNYGYTF; CDR3 DNA: TGTGCCAGCAGCCCCCCAGGGGGTAACTATGGCTACACCTTC
V gene: TRBV9; D gene: TRBD2; J gene: TRBJ2-1; clone size: -; CDR3 protein: CASSVASGGYNEQFF; CDR3 DNA: TGTGCCAGCAGCGTGGCTAGCGGGGGGTACAATGAGCAGTTCTTC
V gene: TRBV5-6; D gene: TRBD2; J gene: TRBJ2-2; clone size: -; CDR3 protein: CASTFTGGPNTGELFF; CDR3 DNA: TGTGCCAGCACGTTTACGGGGGGGCCGAACACCGGGGAGCTGTTTTTT
V gene: TRBV25-1; D gene: -; J gene: TRBJ1-2; clone size: few; CDR3 protein: CASSGGWSGYTF; CDR3 DNA: TGTGCCAGCAGTGGGGGCTGGAGCGGCTACACCTTC
V gene: TRBV5-1; D gene: TRBD1; J gene: TRBJ2-7; clone size: -; CDR3 protein: CASSLGQGVSYEQYF; CDR3 DNA: TGCGCCAGCAGCTTGGGACAGGGTGTCTCCTACGAGCAGTACTTC
V gene: TRBV27; D gene: TRBD1; J gene: TRBJ2-1; clone size: once; CDR3 protein: CASSFLRTGGRNEQFF; CDR3 DNA: TGTGCCAGCAGTTTCCTCAGGACAGGGGGGAGAAATGAGCAGTTCTTC
V gene: TRBV24-1; D gene: TRBD1; J gene: TRBJ2-5; clone size: -; CDR3 protein: CATSDPQGNQETQYF; CDR3 DNA: TGTGCCACCAGTGATCCACAGGGGAACCAAGAGACCCAGTACTTC
V gene: TRBV19; D gene: TRBD1; J gene: TRBJ2-5; clone size: -; CDR3 protein: CASSPRTGGVETQYF; CDR3 DNA: TGTGCCAGTAGTCCACGGACAGGGGGGGTCGAGACCCAGTACTTC
V gene: TRBV10-3; D gene: TRBD1; J gene: TRBJ1-1; clone size: -; CDR3 protein: CAIRQGTGSTEAFF; CDR3 DNA: TGTGCCATCAGGCAAGGGACAGGATCCACTGAAGCTTTCTTT
V gene: TRBV28; D gene: -; J gene: TRBJ1-4; clone size: -; CDR3 protein: CASSLTGGLEKLFF; CDR3 DNA: TGTGCCAGCAGTTTAACGGGGGGACTCGAAAAACTGTTTTTT
V gene: TRBV18; D gene: TRBD1; J gene: TRBJ1-5; clone size: -; CDR3 protein: CASSPDRGGQPQHF; CDR3 DNA: TGTGCCAGCTCACCTGACAGGGGGGGTCAGCCCCAGCATTTT
V gene: TRBV19; D gene: TRBD1; J gene: TRBJ1-6; clone size: few; CDR3 protein: CASSLRTGGIDNSPLHF; CDR3 DNA: TGTGCCAGTAGTCTCCGGACAGGGGGCATTGATAATTCACCCCTCCACTTT
V gene: TRBV9; D gene: -; J gene: TRBJ1-1; clone size: -; CDR3 protein: CASSVSVNTEAFF; CDR3 DNA: TGTGCCAGCAGCGTATCAGTTAACACTGAAGCTTTCTTT
V gene: TRBV5-4; D gene: -; J gene: TRBJ1-1; clone size: -; CDR3 protein: CASSSTREGNTEAFF; CDR3 DNA: TGTGCCAGCAGTTCCACCAGGGAGGGGAACACTGAAGCTTTCTTT
V gene: TRBV18; D gene: TRBD1; J gene: TRBJ2-5; clone size: -; CDR3 protein: CASSPRTGTGQETQYF; CDR3 DNA: TGTGCCAGCTCACCACGGACCGGGACAGGACAAGAGACCCAGTACTTC
V gene: TRBV4-1; D gene: -; J gene: TRBJ1-2; clone size: -; CDR3 protein: CASSHPSPGHSNYGYTF; CDR3 DNA: TGCGCCAGCAGCCACCCCTCTCCGGGACATTCCAACTATGGCTACACCTTC
V gene: TRBV6-6; D gene: TRBD1; J gene: TRBJ1-2; clone size: -; CDR3 protein: CASSRSGTASLGGYTF; CDR3 DNA: TGTGCCAGCAGTCGATCCGGGACAGCGTCCCTTGGCGGCTACACCTTC
V gene: TRBV5-1; D gene: -; J gene: TRBJ1-1; clone size: -; CDR3 protein: CASSSDPTSAEAFF; CDR3 DNA: TGCGCCAGCAGCTCCGACCCGACATCAGCTGAAGCTTTCTTT
V gene: TRBV6-1; D gene: TRBD2; J gene: TRBJ2-1; clone size: -; CDR3 protein: CASSEPAGGRNEQFF; CDR3 DNA: TGTGCCAGCAGTGAACCAGCGGGGGGGCGCAATGAGCAGTTCTTC
V gene: TRBV7-9; D gene: -; J gene: TRBJ2-5; clone size: -; CDR3 protein: CASSLIEETQYF; CDR3 DNA: TGTGCCAGCAGCTTAATCGAAGAGACCCAGTACTTC
V gene: TRBV5-1; D gene: -; J gene: TRBJ2-5; clone size: -; CDR3 protein: CASSFRDTLQETQYF; CDR3 DNA: TGCGCCAGCAGCTTCCGGGACACCCTCCAAGAGACCCAGTACTTC
V gene: TRBV15; D gene: -; J gene: TRBJ2-2; clone size: -; CDR3 protein: CATSRGSPGYSGELFF; CDR3 DNA: TGTGCCACCAGCAGAGGGTCCCCCGGGTATAGCGGGGAGCTGTTTTTT
V gene: TRBV19; D gene: TRBD1; J gene: TRBJ1-2; clone size: -; CDR3 protein: CASSLQTGGFGYTF; CDR3 DNA: TGTGCCAGTAGTCTCCAGACAGGGGGCTTTGGCTACACCTTC
V gene: TRBV18; D gene: -; J gene: TRBJ2-2; clone size: -; CDR3 protein: CASAPGTHNTGELFF; CDR3 DNA: TGTGCCAGTGCCCCCGGGACACATAACACCGGGGAGCTGTTTTTT
V gene: TRBV6-2/TRBV6-3; D gene: -; J gene: TRBJ2-1; clone size: -; CDR3 protein: CASSLTGPIREQFF; CDR3 DNA: TGTGCCAGCAGTTTAACAGGGCCGATTAGGGAGCAGTTCTTC
V gene: TRBV7-6; D gene: TRBD1; J gene: TRBJ2-7; clone size: few; CDR3 protein: CASTPTRGPSSYEQYF; CDR3 DNA: TGTGCCAGCACACCAACTAGGGGGCCTAGCTCCTACGAGCAGTACTTC
V gene: TRBV7-9; D gene: -; J gene: TRBJ2-7; clone size: -; CDR3 protein: CASSQLGAFGHEQYF; CDR3 DNA: TGTGCCAGCAGCCAATTGGGGGCATTCGGGCACGAGCAGTACTTC
V gene: TRBV19; D gene: -; J gene: TRBJ1-2; clone size: -; CDR3 protein: CASTDPATVYYGYTF; CDR3 DNA: TGTGCCAGTACCGATCCCGCGACAGTGTACTATGGCTACACCTTC
V gene: TRBV7-2; D gene: -; J gene: TRBJ2-1; clone size: once; CDR3 protein: CASSPNSAGYNEQFF; CDR3 DNA: TGTGCCAGCAGCCCAAATTCGGCGGGATACAATGAGCAGTTCTTC
V gene: TRBV11-2; D gene: -; J gene: TRBJ2-2; clone size: few; CDR3 protein: CASSLEAGFGELFF; CDR3 DNA: TGTGCCAGCAGCTTAGAGGCAGGGTTCGGGGAGCTGTTTTTT
V gene: TRBV19; D gene: -; J gene: TRBJ1-2; clone size: -; CDR3 protein: CATSIWSGYTF; CDR3 DNA: TGTGCCACCTCGATATGGAGTGGCTACACCTTC
V gene: TRBV21-1; D gene: -; J gene: TRBJ2-3; clone size: -; CDR3 protein: CASSPPSAICTDTQYF; CDR3 DNA: TGTGCCAGCAGCCCACCTAGCGCGATTTGCACAGATACGCAGTATTTT